These T cell receptor beta chains were read from a single sample in a study of vaccination effects on CD4 cells after COVID-19. The data were produced by immunoSEQ multiplex PCR, yet TCRdb's version contains in-frame clones alone and is incomplete. The sample gives around 63,000 clones, less than 80% of which show up once; about 3.5% is in the top ten. No antigens are known for them. The sequences come from CD4+ T cells from PBMCs cultured with HCoV-OC43 spike peptides, collected before COVID-19 vaccination. The receptors come from a human donor who received a COVID-19 vaccine. CDR3s include the opening cysteine and the closing phenylalanine or tryptophan. Fields, in order: J gene, clone size, V gene, CDR3 protein. Size values are once, few and many counts, or a class for expanded clones, and some rows have none.

TRBJ1-3	few	TRBV11-2	CASSLRTAQLGNTIYF
TRBJ2-2	.	TRBV12-3/TRBV12-4	CVAGQGNTGELFF
TRBJ2-5	.	TRBV5-1	CASSPGSQETQYF
TRBJ1-5	.	TRBV9	CASSRTGGAGQPQHF
TRBJ1-2	.	TRBV7-2	CASSLGQSNYGYTF
TRBJ1-2	.	TRBV5-8	CASSFYGQRGYTF
TRBJ1-3	.	TRBV20-1	CSASNGGNSGNTIYF
TRBJ1-4	.	TRBV6-6	CASSTLGEGSREKLFF
TRBJ2-1	.	TRBV3-1/TRBV3-2	CASSLAGGRNEQFF
TRBJ1-5	.	TRBV3-1/TRBV3-2	CASSLSAGDQPQHF
TRBJ2-1	.	TRBV28	CASSLAAGGRHNEQFF
TRBJ2-3	once	TRBV6-5	CASSYDSTDTQYF
TRBJ2-1	.	TRBV5-1	CASKFEGARQFF
TRBJ2-3	.	TRBV27	CASGGGRDTSTDTQYF
TRBJ1-4	once	TRBV9	CASSIRGAGEKLFF
TRBJ2-1	few	TRBV4-1	CASSQVWGAPYNEQFF